These T cell receptor beta chains were read from a single sample in a study of identifying expanded T cells in peripheral blood. Some clones are missing from TCRdb's copy, which holds only in-frame ones; the method was immunoSEQ multiplex PCR. The sample consists of about 100,000 clones, about 87% of them appearing once. Input material: blood. These receptors all come from a person between 18 and 75 years old in good health. CDR3s leave out the opening cysteine and the closing phenylalanine or tryptophan.

v_gene	j_gene	CDR3aa
TRBV5-1	TRBJ2-2	ASSLRSDRGTGELF
TRBV2	TRBJ2-1	ASKLGTGEQF
TRBV18	TRBJ1-1	ASSPVQEKAEAF
TRBV9	TRBJ2-1	ASSEGLGLAAYNEQF
TRBV30	TRBJ2-5	AWRAATPGTQY
TRBV19	TRBJ1-4	ASSMLAGSEKLF
TRBV15	TRBJ1-5	ATSSRERRNQPQH
TRBV21-1	TRBJ2-7	ASSKHGSSYEQY
TRBV4-1	TRBJ1-2	ASSLPGGGLYGYT
TRBV14	TRBJ2-7	ASSQDRVEQY
TRBV6-4	TRBJ2-3	ASSDLAGAADTQY
TRBV5-4	TRBJ2-1	ASSFDSAYNEQF
TRBV28	TRBJ2-1	ASSFGRIDNEQF
TRBV11-3	TRBJ2-6	ASSPPDRVGANVLT
TRBV30	TRBJ2-7	AWSVRGGRYEQY
TRBV4-3	TRBJ2-1	ASSQATSGGIYEQF
TRBV29-1	TRBJ1-5	SAARDANQPQH
TRBV27	TRBJ2-5	ASSLSDRLETQY
TRBV7-3	TRBJ2-3	ASSSTLEVTQY
TRBV7-2	TRBJ1-4	ASSLRTTNEKLF